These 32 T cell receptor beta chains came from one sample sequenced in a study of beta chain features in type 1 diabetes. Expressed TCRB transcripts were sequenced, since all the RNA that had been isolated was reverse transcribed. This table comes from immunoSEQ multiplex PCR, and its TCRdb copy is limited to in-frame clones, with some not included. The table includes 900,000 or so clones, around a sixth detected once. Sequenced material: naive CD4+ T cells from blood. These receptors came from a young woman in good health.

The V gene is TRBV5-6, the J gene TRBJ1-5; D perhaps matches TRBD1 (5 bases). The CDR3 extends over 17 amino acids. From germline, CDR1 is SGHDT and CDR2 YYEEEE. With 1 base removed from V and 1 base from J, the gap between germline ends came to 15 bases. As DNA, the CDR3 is TGTGCCAGCAGCTTGTCTTACACAGGAAGAAGCAATCAGCCCCAGCATTTT. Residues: CASSLSYTGRSNQPQHF.

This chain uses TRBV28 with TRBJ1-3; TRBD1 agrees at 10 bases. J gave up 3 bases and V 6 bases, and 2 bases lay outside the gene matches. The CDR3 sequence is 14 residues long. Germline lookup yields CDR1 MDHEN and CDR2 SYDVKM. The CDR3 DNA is TGTGCCAGCAGGGGACAGGGGAGTGGAAACACCATATATTTT. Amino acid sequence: CASRGQGSGNTIYF.

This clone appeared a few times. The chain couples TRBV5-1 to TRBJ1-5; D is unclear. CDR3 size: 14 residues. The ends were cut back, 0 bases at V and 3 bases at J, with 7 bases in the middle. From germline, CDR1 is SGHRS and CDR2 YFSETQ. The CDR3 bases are TGCGCCAGCAGCTTGGACGGGGACAATCAGCCCCAGCATTTT. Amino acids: CASSLDGDNQPQHF.

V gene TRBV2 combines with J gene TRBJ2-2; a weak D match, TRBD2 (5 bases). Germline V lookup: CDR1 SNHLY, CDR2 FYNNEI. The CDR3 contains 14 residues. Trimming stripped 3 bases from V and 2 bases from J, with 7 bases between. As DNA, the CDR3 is TGTGCCAGCAGTGACCGGGAAAACACCGGGGAGCTGTTTTTT. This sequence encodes CASSDRENTGELFF.

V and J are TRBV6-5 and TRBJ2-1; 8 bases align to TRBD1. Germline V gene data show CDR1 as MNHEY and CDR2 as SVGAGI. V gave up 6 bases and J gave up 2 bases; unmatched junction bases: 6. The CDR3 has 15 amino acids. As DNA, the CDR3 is TGTGCCAGCAGCCAAGACAGGGGTCCCTACAATGAGCAGTTCTTC. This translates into CASSQDRGPYNEQFF.

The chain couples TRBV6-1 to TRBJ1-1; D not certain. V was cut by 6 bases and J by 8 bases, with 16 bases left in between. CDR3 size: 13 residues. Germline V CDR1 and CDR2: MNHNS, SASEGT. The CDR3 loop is CASSSSGRREAFF. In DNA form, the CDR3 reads TGTGCCAGCAGCTCCTCGGGCAGGAGGGAAGCTTTCTTT.

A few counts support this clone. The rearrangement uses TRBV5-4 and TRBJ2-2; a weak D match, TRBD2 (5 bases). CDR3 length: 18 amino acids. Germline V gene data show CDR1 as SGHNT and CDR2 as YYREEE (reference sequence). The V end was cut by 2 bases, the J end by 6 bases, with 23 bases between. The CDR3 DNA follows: TGTGCCAGCAGCTTTGGCGGGTTGGGTCTGAAATCCGCCGGGGAGCTGTTTTTT. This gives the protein CASSFGGLGLKSAGELFF. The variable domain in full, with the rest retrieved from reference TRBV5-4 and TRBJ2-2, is ETGVTQSPTHLIKTRGQQVTLRCSSQSGHNTVSWYQQALGQGPQFIFQYYREEENGRGNFPPRFSGLQFPNYSSELNVNALELDDSALYLCASSFGGLGLKSAGELFFGEGSRLTVL.

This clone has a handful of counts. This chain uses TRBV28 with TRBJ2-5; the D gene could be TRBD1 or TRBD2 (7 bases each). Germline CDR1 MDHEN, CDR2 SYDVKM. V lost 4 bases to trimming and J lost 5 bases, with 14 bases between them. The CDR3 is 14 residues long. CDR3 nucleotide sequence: TGTGCCAGCAGTTCAAGACAGGGAGGGGAGACCCAGTACTTC. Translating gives CASSSRQGGETQYF.

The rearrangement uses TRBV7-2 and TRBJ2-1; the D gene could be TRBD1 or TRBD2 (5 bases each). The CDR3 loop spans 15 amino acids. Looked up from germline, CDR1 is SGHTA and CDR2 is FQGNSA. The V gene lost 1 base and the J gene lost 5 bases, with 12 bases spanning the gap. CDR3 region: CASSLGRGLNNEQFF. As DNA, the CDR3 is TGTGCCAGCAGCTTAGGCCGGGGCCTAAACAATGAGCAGTTCTTC.

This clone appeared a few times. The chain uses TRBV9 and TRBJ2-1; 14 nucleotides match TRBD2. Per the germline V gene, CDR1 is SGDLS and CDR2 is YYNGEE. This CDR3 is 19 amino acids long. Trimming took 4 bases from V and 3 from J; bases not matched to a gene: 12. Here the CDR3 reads CASSFPGLAGVVCYNEQFF. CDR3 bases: TGTGCCAGCAGCTTCCCGGGACTAGCGGGAGTGGTCTGCTACAATGAGCAGTTCTTC.

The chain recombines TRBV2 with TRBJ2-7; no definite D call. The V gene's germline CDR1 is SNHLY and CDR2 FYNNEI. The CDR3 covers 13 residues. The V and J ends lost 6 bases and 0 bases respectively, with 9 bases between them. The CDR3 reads CASRSQSSYEQYF. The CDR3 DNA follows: TGTGCCAGCAGATCCCAGAGCTCCTACGAGCAGTACTTC.

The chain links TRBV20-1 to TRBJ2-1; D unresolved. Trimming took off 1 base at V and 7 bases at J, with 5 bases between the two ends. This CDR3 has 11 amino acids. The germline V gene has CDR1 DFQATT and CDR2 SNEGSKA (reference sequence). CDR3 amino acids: CSARVENEQFF. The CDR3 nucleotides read TGCAGTGCTAGAGTGGAGAATGAGCAGTTCTTC.

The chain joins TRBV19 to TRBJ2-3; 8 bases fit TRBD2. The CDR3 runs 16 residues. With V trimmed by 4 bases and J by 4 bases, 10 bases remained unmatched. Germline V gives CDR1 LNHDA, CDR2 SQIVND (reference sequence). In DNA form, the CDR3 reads TGTGCCAGTAGTACCCCGGGAGGGACTGGCTCAGATACGCAGTATTTT. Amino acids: CASSTPGGTGSDTQYF.

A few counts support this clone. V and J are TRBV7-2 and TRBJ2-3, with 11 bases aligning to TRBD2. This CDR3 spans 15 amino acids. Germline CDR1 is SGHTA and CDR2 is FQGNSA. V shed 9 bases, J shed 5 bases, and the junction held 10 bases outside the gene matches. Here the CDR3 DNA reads TGTGCCAGTCACCTAGCGGGAGGTTCAATAGATACGCAGTATTTT. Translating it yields CASHLAGGSIDTQYF.

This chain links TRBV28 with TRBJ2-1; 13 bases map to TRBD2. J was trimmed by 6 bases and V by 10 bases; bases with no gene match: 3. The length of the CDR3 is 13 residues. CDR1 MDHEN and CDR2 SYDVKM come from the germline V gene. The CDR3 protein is CATGTSGVNEQFF. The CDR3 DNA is TGTGCCACTGGGACTAGCGGGGTCAATGAGCAGTTCTTC. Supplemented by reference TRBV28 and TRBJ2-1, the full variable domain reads DVKVTQSSRYLVKRTGEKVFLECVQDMDHENMFWYRQDPGLGLRLIYFSYDVKMKEKGDIPEGYSVSREKKERFSLILESASTNQTSMYLCATGTSGVNEQFFGPGTRLTVL.

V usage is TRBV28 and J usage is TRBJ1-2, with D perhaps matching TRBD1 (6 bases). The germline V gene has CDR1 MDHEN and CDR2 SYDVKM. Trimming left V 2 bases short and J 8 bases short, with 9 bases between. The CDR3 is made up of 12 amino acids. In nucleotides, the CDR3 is TGTGCCAGCAGTTTAGGGGGCCGCGGCTACACCTTC. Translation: CASSLGGRGYTF.

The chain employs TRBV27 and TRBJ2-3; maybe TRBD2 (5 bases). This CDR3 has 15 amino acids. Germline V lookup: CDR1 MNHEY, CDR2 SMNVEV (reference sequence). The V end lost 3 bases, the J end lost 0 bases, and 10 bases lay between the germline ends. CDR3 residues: CASSFFGGSTDTQYF. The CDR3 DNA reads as TGTGCCAGCAGTTTTTTCGGCGGGAGCACAGATACGCAGTATTTT.

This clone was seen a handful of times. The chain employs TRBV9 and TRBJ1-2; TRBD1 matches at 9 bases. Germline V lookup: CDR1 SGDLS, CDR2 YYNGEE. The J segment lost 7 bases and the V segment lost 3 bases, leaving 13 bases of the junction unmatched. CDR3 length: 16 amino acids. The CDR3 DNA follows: TGTGCCAGCAGCGGAGCGCAGCCGGGGACAGGGTTTGGCTACACCTTC. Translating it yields CASSGAQPGTGFGYTF.

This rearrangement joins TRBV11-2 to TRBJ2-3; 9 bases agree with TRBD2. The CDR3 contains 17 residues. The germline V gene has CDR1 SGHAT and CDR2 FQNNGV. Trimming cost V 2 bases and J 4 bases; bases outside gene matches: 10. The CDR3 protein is CASSLRFGGTSSDTQYF. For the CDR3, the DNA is TGTGCCAGCAGCTTAAGATTTGGCGGGACTAGCTCAGATACGCAGTATTTT.

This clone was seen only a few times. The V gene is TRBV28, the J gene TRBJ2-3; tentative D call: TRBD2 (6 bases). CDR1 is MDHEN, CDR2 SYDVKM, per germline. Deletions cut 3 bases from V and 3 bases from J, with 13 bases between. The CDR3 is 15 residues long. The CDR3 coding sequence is TGTGCCAGCAGTTTGGGGGGAGCCCCGACAGATACGCAGTATTTT. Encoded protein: CASSLGGAPTDTQYF.

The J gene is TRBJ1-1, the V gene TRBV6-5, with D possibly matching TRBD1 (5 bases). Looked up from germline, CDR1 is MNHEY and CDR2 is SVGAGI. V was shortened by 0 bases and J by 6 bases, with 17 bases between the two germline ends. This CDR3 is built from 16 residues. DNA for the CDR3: TGTGCCAGCAGTTACTCTTCTCCGATAGGGGCCTCTGAAGCTTTCTTT. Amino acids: CASSYSSPIGASEAFF.

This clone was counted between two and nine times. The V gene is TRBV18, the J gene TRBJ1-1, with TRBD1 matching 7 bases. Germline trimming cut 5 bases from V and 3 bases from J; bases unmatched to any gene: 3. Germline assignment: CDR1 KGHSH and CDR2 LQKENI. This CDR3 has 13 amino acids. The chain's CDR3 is CASSLTGDTEAFF. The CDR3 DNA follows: TGTGCCAGCTCATTAACAGGGGACACTGAAGCTTTCTTT.

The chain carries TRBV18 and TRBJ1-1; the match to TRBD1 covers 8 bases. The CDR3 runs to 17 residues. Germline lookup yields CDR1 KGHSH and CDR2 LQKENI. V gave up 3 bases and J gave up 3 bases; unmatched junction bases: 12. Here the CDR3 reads CASSPTLLTGGYTEAFF. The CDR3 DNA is TGTGCCAGCTCACCGACCCTGCTAACAGGGGGGTACACTGAAGCTTTCTTT. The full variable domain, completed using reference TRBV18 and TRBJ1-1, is NAGVMQNPRHLVRRRGQEARLRCSPMKGHSHVYWYRQLPEEGLKFMVYLQKENIIDESGMPKERFSAEFPKEGPSILRIQQVVRGDSAAYFCASSPTLLTGGYTEAFFGQGTRLTVV.

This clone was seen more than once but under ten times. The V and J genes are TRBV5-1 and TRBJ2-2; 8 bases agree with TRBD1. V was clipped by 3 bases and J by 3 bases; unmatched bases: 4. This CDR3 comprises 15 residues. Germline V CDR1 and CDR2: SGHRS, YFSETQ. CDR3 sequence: CASSWGTGDTGELFF. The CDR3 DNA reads TGCGCCAGCAGCTGGGGGACAGGAGACACCGGGGAGCTGTTTTTT.

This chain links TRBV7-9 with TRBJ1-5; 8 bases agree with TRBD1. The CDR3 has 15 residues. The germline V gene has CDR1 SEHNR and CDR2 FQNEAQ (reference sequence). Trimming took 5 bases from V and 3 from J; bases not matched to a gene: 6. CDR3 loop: CASSRGQGVNQPQHF. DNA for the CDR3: TGTGCCAGCAGCCGAGGACAGGGAGTCAATCAGCCCCAGCATTTT.

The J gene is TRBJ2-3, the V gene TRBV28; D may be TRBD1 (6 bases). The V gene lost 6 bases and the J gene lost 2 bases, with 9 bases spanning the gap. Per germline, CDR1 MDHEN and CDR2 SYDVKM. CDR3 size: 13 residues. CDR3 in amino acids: CASSRGDTDTQYF. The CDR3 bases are TGTGCCAGCAGCAGGGGCGACACAGATACGCAGTATTTT.

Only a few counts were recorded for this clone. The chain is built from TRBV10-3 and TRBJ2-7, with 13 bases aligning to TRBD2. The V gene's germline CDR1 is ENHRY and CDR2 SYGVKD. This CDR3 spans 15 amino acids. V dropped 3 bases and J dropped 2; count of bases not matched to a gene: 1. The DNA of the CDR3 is TGTGCCATCAGTGATACTAGCGGGAGGGCCTACGAGCAGTACTTC. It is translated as CAISDTSGRAYEQYF.

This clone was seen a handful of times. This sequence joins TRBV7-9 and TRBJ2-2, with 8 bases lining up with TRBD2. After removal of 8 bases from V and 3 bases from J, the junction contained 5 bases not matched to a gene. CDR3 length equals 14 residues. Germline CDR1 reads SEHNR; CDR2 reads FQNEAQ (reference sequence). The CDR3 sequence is CASPFGGDTGELFF. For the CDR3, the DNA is TGTGCCAGCCCGTTCGGGGGGGACACCGGGGAGCTGTTTTTT.

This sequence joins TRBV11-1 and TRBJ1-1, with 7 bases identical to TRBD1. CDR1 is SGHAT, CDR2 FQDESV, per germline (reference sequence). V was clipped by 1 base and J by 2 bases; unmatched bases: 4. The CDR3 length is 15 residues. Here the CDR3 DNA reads TGTGCCAGCAGCTTAGATGGGACAGCAAACACTGAAGCTTTCTTT. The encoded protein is CASSLDGTANTEAFF. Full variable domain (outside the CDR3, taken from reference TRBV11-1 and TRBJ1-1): EAEVAQSPRYKITEKSQAVAFWCDPISGHATLYWYRQILGQGPELLVQFQDESVVDDSQLPKDRFSAERLKGVDSTLKIQPAELGDSAMYLCASSLDGTANTEAFFGQGTRLTVV.

CDR3: CASSLAGIGEKLFF. In DNA form, the CDR3 reads TGTGCCAGCAGCTTAGCGGGAATTGGTGAAAAACTGTTTTTT. The rearrangement uses TRBV7-9 and TRBJ1-4; D is ambiguous. The CDR3 covers 14 residues. Per the germline V gene, CDR1 is SEHNR and CDR2 is FQNEAQ (reference sequence). Between the trimmed V and J ends, which lost 0 bases and 7 bases, there was a span of 9 bases.

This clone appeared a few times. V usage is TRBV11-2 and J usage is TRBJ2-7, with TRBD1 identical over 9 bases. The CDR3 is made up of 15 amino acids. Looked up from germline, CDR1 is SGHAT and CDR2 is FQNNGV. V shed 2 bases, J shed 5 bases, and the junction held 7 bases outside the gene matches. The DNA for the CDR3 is TGTGCCAGCAGCTTACGGGACAGGGTGTCCCACGAGCAGTACTTC. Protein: CASSLRDRVSHEQYF.

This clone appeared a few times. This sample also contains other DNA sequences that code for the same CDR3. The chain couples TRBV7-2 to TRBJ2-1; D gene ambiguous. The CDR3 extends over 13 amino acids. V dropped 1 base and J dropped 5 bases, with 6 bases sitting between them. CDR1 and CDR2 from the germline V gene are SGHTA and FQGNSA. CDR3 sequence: CASSLGENNEQFF. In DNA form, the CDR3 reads TGTGCCAGCAGCTTAGGGGAAAACAATGAGCAGTTCTTC.